This T cell receptor beta chain derives from a study of metastatic and nonmetastatic thyroid tumors. Via MiXCR, TCRdb re-called the PCR reads. The repertoire holds some 40,000 clones, with around 24% as singletons. Ahead of thyroid surgery, no patient had received treatment of any kind. A few counts support this clone. One end of the junction varies from germline; a read error may be responsible. The specimen was tumor tissue. The sequence was collected from a female donor with papillary thyroid cancer or a benign thyroid nodule (not recorded which). Some clones in this sample may be carry-over from other donors' samples.

The CDR3 DNA follows: TGTGCCAGCAGCTTAGATCAAGGGCGGTACACAAATACGCAGTATTTT. It specifies CASSLDQGRYTNTQYF. V and J are TRBV7-6 and TRBJ2-3; D uncertain. The CDR3 runs 16 residues. Germline V gives CDR1 SGHVS, CDR2 FNYEAQ.